A selection of T cell receptor beta chains follows, all from one sample in a study of blood T cell repertoires in COVID-19. TCRdb keeps only in-frame clones here, not all; method: immunoSEQ multiplex PCR. The sample holds approximately 82,000 clones; 85% to 90% are singletons and the top ten take approximately 15%. Sequencing was done on a sample of peripheral blood. Receptors were obtained from a man aged 70-80 years with active or convalescent COVID-19. Both conserved end residues are part of each CDR3. A D gene is named only where the DNA matches it firmly. The listing skips clone size in some rows; elsewhere it reads once, few, many or a size class.

V gene,clone size,J gene,D gene,CDR3 protein,CDR3 DNA
TRBV7-3,.,TRBJ2-1,TRBD2,CASSLGGSHNEQFF,TGTGCCAGCAGCTTGGGGGGGAGCCACAATGAGCAGTTCTTC
TRBV24-1,.,TRBJ2-7,TRBD1,CATSESTGGIYEQYF,TGTGCCACCAGTGAATCGACAGGGGGCATCTACGAGCAGTACTTC
TRBV27,.,TRBJ1-1,TRBD1,CASSLSIAPGQDEAFF,TGTGCCAGCAGTTTATCTATTGCCCCGGGACAGGATGAAGCTTTCTTT
TRBV2,.,TRBJ1-5,.,CASTLNSNQPQHF,TGTGCCAGCACCCTTAATAGCAATCAGCCCCAGCATTTT
TRBV10-3,.,TRBJ1-6,.,CAIRQVYNSPLHF,TGTGCCATCAGGCAGGTCTATAATTCACCCCTCCACTTT
TRBV5-1,.,TRBJ2-7,TRBD1,CASSFETGVSEQYF,TGCGCCAGCAGCTTTGAGACAGGGGTGTCCGAGCAGTACTTC
TRBV3-1/TRBV3-2,.,TRBJ1-2,.,CASSQDLGAGYTF,TGTGCCAGCAGCCAAGATTTGGGGGCTGGCTACACCTTC
TRBV19,.,TRBJ2-2,.,CASIREFSWNTGELFF,TGTGCCAGTATACGGGAATTCTCCTGGAACACCGGGGAGCTGTTTTTT
TRBV30,.,TRBJ1-3,.,CALDLSRGNTIYF,TGTGCCCTAGACCTCTCGAGGGGAAACACCATATATTTT
TRBV27,.,TRBJ2-7,.,CARRRAGAGESYEQYF,TGTGCCCGCCGGAGGGCGGGGGCGGGTGAATCCTACGAGCAGTACTTC
TRBV29-1,.,TRBJ1-2,.,CSVQTGNYGYTF,TGCAGCGTTCAGACGGGAAACTATGGCTACACCTTC
TRBV7-2,.,TRBJ2-5,.,CASSYNLRGAWETQYF,TGTGCCAGCAGTTACAATTTACGGGGGGCGTGGGAGACCCAGTACTTC
TRBV12-3/TRBV12-4,.,TRBJ1-2,.,CASLGGANYGYTF,TGTGCCTCATTAGGGGGAGCTAACTATGGCTACACCTTC
TRBV6-2/TRBV6-3,.,TRBJ2-3,TRBD1,CASSYSQGARTDTQYF,TGTGCCAGCAGTTACTCACAGGGGGCGAGAACAGATACGCAGTATTTT
TRBV6-5,once,TRBJ1-1,TRBD1,CASNFQGQGGTEAFF,TGTGCCAGCAATTTCCAAGGACAGGGTGGGACTGAAGCTTTCTTT
TRBV5-4,.,TRBJ1-1,TRBD1,CASSDRDRDTEAFF,TGTGCCAGCAGCGACCGGGACAGGGACACTGAAGCTTTCTTT
TRBV28,.,TRBJ2-4,TRBD1,CASRRTGKNIQYF,TGTGCCAGCAGAAGGACAGGGAAAAACATTCAGTACTTC
TRBV19,.,TRBJ2-5,TRBD2,CASSILSGRGETQYF,TGTGCCAGTAGTATCCTCAGCGGGAGAGGGGAGACCCAGTACTTC
TRBV4-1,.,TRBJ2-5,TRBD1,CASSQEGGGQETQYF,TGCGCCAGCAGCCAAGAAGGGGGCGGACAAGAGACCCAGTACTTC
TRBV7-2,.,TRBJ2-5,TRBD2,CASSLIRLAAQYF,TGTGCCAGCAGCTTAATACGACTAGCGGCCCAGTACTTC
TRBV30,.,TRBJ2-2,TRBD1,CAWSPSGQGILMTGELFF,TGTGCCTGGAGTCCTTCGGGACAGGGGATATTGATGACCGGGGAGCTGTTTTTT
TRBV6-4,once,TRBJ2-1,TRBD2,CASKATSGRVNEQFF,TGTGCCAGCAAGGCAACTAGCGGGAGGGTTAATGAGCAGTTCTTC
TRBV7-2,.,TRBJ2-5,TRBD2,CASSSGGGQTQYF,TGTGCCAGCAGCTCGGGGGGAGGCCAGACCCAGTACTTC
TRBV6-6,.,TRBJ1-2,.,CASTLSGQTSPGYTF,TGTGCCAGCACCCTGTCTGGACAGACTTCTCCAGGGTACACCTTC
TRBV3-1/TRBV3-2,once,TRBJ1-1,.,CASSQLVAQGTEAFF,TGTGCCAGCAGCCAGTTGGTCGCGCAGGGAACTGAAGCTTTCTTT